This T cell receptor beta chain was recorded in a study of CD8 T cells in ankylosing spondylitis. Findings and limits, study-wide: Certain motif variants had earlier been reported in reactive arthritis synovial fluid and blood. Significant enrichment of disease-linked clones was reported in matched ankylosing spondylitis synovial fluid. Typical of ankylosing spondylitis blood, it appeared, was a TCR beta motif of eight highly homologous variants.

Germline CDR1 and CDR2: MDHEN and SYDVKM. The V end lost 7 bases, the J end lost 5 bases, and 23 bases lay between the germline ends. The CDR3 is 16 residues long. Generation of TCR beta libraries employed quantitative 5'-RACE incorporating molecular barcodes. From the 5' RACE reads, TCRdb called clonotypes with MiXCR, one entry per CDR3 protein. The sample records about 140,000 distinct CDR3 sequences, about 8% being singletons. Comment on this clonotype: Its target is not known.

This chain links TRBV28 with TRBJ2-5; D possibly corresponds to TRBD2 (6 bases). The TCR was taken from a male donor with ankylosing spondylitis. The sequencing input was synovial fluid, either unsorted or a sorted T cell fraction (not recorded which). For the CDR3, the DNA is TGTGCCAGCATTCCTTCCGCGGGGAAGGTAGGGGAGACCCAGTACTTC. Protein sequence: CASIPSAGKVGETQYF. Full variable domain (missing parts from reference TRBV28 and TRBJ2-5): DVKVTQSSRYLVKRTGEKVFLECVQDMDHENMFWYRQDPGLGLRLIYFSYDVKMKEKGDIPEGYSVSREKKERFSLILESASTNQTSMYLCASIPSAGKVGETQYFGPGTRLLVL.